The clone carrying this TCR beta chain has at least ten counts. The antigen remains undetermined. There are 12 residues in the CDR3. V lost 4 bases and J 11 bases, leaving 12 bases between the germline ends. Per germline, CDR1 LGHNA and CDR2 YNFKEQ. These data originate in a study of response to subunit inactivated influenza vaccine. Broader study findings: It was the authors' suggestion that each seasonal influenza vaccination recruits few new T cells.

TCRdb processed the RT-PCR reads anew with MiXCR; each CDR3 protein has one entry. The repertoire holds more than 200,000 distinct CDR3 sequences, with 9.5% to 15% as singletons. This receptor was identified in a man aged 45-65 years who received an inactivated influenza vaccine. The sample here was non-naive T cells sorted from PBMCs, taken roughly 15 days before vaccination. The chain links TRBV4-2 to TRBJ2-1, with D tentatively TRBD2 (5 bases). The CDR3 nucleotides are TGTGCCAGCAGCCGGACCGGGGAGCAGCAGTTCTTC. This gives the protein CASSRTGEQQFF.